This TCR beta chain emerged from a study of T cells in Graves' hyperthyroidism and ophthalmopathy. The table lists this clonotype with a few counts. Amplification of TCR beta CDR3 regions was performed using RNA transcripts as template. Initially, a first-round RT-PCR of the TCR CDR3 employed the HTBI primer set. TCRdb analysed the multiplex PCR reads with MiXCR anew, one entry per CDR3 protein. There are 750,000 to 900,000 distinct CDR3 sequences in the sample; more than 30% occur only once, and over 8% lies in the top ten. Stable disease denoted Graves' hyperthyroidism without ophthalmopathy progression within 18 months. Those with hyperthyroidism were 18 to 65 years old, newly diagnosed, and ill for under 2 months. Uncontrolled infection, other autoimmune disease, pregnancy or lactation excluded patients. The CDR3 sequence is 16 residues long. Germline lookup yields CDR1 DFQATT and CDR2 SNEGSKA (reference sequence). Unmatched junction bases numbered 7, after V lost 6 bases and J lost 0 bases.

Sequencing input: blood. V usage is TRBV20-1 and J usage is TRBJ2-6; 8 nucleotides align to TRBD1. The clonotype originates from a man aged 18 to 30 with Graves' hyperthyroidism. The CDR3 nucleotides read TGCAGTGCCACCGGGACAGGAGGCTCTGGGGCCAACGTCCTGACTTTC. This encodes CSATGTGGSGANVLTF.